Presented here are 20 T cell receptor beta chains from one specimen sequenced in a study of blood T cell repertoires in COVID-19. Sequenced by immunoSEQ multiplex PCR; TCRdb stores in-frame clones only, minus some. The table records some 150,000 clones, approximately 78% of them present only once. The sample taken for sequencing was peripheral blood. The receptor set was obtained from a man older than 75 with acute or convalescent COVID-19.

The CDR3 nucleotides read TGCAGCGTTGGCGGGGGGGTCACAGATACGCAGTATTTT. Translation gives CSVGGGVTDTQYF. The gene calls are TRBV29-1 and TRBJ2-3; 9 bases align to TRBD2. Unmatched junction bases numbered 1, after V lost 4 bases and J lost 2 bases. Germline CDR1 reads SQVTM; CDR2 reads ANQGSEA. The CDR3 covers 13 residues.

The chain has TRBV19 and TRBJ2-5; 12 positions match TRBD2. Germline loops: CDR1 LNHDA, CDR2 SQIVND (reference sequence). CDR3 length: 16 amino acids. V gave up 4 bases and J gave up 4 bases; unmatched junction bases: 7. CDR3 DNA: TGTGCCAGTAGTACGCGAGGACTAGCGGGGCGAGAGACCCAGTACTTC. The encoded protein is CASSTRGLAGRETQYF.

The chain links TRBV6-1 to TRBJ2-5; 11 bases map to TRBD1. With V trimmed by 3 bases and J by 4 bases, 4 bases remained unmatched. The length of the CDR3 is 15 residues. Per the germline V gene, CDR1 is MNHNS and CDR2 is SASEGT. The CDR3 DNA is TGTGCCAGCAGTGAGGACAGGGGGCGCATAGAGACCCAGTACTTC. It encodes CASSEDRGRIETQYF.

The chain has TRBV29-1 and TRBJ1-1; D might be TRBD1 (6 bases). CDR3 length: 14 residues. Trimming left V 7 bases short and J 1 base short, with 16 bases between. Germline V CDR1 and CDR2: SQVTM, ANQGSEA. CDR3 sequence reads: CSAGTGRGNTEAFF. In nucleotides, the CDR3 is TGCAGCGCCGGGACCGGCAGGGGGAACACTGAAGCTTTCTTT.

This clone showed up just once. V gene TRBV6-5 combines with J gene TRBJ1-6; D is perhaps TRBD1 (6 bases). V was shortened by 6 bases and J by 1 base, with 7 bases between the two germline ends. The CDR3 sequence is 14 residues long. Looked up from germline, CDR1 is MNHEY and CDR2 is SVGAGI. The CDR3 DNA reads as TGTGCCAGCAGACAGGGTTCCTATAATTCACCCCTCCACTTT. Amino acids: CASRQGSYNSPLHF.

The chain joins TRBV5-1 to TRBJ2-3, with 13 bases that match TRBD2. This CDR3 spans 19 amino acids. Germline values: CDR1 SGHRS, CDR2 YFSETQ. Unmatched junction bases numbered 8, after V lost 0 bases and J lost 1 base. The CDR3 here is CASSLAPPGTSGGTDTQYF. CDR3 nucleotides: TGCGCCAGCAGCTTGGCCCCCCCCGGGACTAGCGGGGGCACAGATACGCAGTATTTT.

The CDR3 protein is CAWRGGGNTEAFF. In DNA form, the CDR3 reads TGTGCCTGGAGGGGGGGTGGGAACACTGAAGCTTTCTTT. V usage is TRBV30 and J usage is TRBJ1-1; D perhaps matches TRBD1 (5 bases). This CDR3 has 13 residues. V was shortened by 3 bases and J by 1 base, with 9 bases between the two germline ends. Germline V gives CDR1 GTSNPN, CDR2 SVGIG (reference sequence).

The V gene is TRBV2, the J gene TRBJ2-2, with D possibly being TRBD1 (6 bases). The V gene's germline CDR1 is SNHLY and CDR2 FYNNEI. Trimming removed 6 bases from V and 1 base from J, with 9 bases in between. CDR3 length: 14 residues. The CDR3 loop reads CASRPGQNTGELFF. DNA of the CDR3: TGTGCCAGCAGACCGGGACAGAACACCGGGGAGCTGTTTTTT.

V is TRBV10-3 and J is TRBJ1-2; weak D call: TRBD1 (6 bases). Germline assignment: CDR1 ENHRY and CDR2 SYGVKD. V was shortened by 0 bases and J by 6 bases, with 8 bases between the two germline ends. CDR3 size: 13 residues. Here the CDR3 reads CAISESGANGYTF. In nucleotides, the CDR3 is TGTGCCATCAGTGAGTCGGGGGCTAATGGCTACACCTTC.

This clone has only a few counts. The chain has TRBV24-1 and TRBJ1-1; D unresolved. The CDR3 runs to 13 residues. V lost 7 bases and J 1 base, leaving 9 bases between the germline ends. The V gene's germline CDR1 is KGHDR and CDR2 SFDVKD. This CDR3 reads CATRAAGNTEAFF. The CDR3 coding sequence is TGTGCCACCAGGGCGGCGGGGAACACTGAAGCTTTCTTT.

This chain links TRBV6-1 with TRBJ2-7; D perhaps matches TRBD2 (6 bases). The germline V and J ends were trimmed by 0 bases and 7 bases, with 13 bases remaining between them. The CDR3 is 14 residues long. Germline CDR1 MNHNS, CDR2 SASEGT. In DNA form, the CDR3 reads TGTGCCAGCAGTGAAGCCGGCGGGGCAGGGGAGCAGTACGTC. The encoded protein is CASSEAGGAGEQYV.

CDR3 sequence (DNA): TGCAGTGCTCCAGGGGGCCACGAGCAGTACTTC. Its translation is CSAPGGHEQYF. This sequence joins TRBV20-1 and TRBJ2-7; 8 bases line up with TRBD1. The V gene's germline CDR1 is DFQATT and CDR2 SNEGSKA (reference sequence). CDR3 length: 11 amino acids. J gave up 5 bases and V 5 bases, and 2 bases lay outside the gene matches.

The CDR3 DNA is TGTGCCGGGAGGGCGGGACTAGCGGTTTCCTACGAGCAGTACTTC. As protein: CAGRAGLAVSYEQYF. The chain couples TRBV10-3 to TRBJ2-7; 11 nucleotides line up with TRBD2. The CDR3 contains 15 residues. Germline loops: CDR1 ENHRY, CDR2 SYGVKD. The V segment lost 11 bases and the J segment 1 base; nucleotides outside the gene matches: 10.

V and J are TRBV5-4 and TRBJ2-1; D is ambiguous. Germline-derived CDR1 and CDR2 are SGHNT and YYREEE (reference sequence). CDR3 length: 13 amino acids. The V end was cut by 0 bases, the J end by 4 bases, with 5 bases between. The CDR3 region has the DNA TGTGCCAGCAGCTTGGACGAGTACAATGAGCAGTTCTTC. Translating gives CASSLDEYNEQFF.

V gene TRBV4-2 combines with J gene TRBJ2-1; D call uncertain. The CDR3 totals 16 residues. Trimming took 4 bases from V and 0 from J, leaving 13 bases between them. Germline lookup yields CDR1 LGHNA and CDR2 YNFKEQ. The CDR3 region has the DNA TGTGCCAGCAGCCCAAGAGGAGAGAGCTCCTACAATGAGCAGTTCTTC. Protein product: CASSPRGESSYNEQFF.

V is TRBV28 and J is TRBJ2-3, with D possibly matching TRBD2 (6 bases). The V end was cut by 8 bases, the J end by 2 bases, with 14 bases between. The CDR3 sequence is 14 residues long. Germline V lookup: CDR1 MDHEN, CDR2 SYDVKM. The CDR3 region is CASGGGAFTDTQYF. The CDR3 DNA is TGTGCCAGCGGAGGAGGGGCCTTCACAGATACGCAGTATTTT.

The chain has TRBV3-1 (or the pseudogene TRBV3-2) and TRBJ2-1; 11 nucleotides match TRBD1. Trimming cost V 1 base and J 9 bases; bases outside gene matches: 5. The CDR3 spans 15 residues. CDR1 is LGHDT, CDR2 YNNKEL, per germline (reference sequence). CDR3 amino acids: CASSQVTGTGGEQFF. DNA of the CDR3: TGTGCCAGCAGCCAAGTTACCGGGACAGGGGGTGAGCAGTTCTTC.

This clone was seen once. The CDR3 here is CASEGSGNTIYF. DNA for the CDR3: TGTGCCAGCGAGGGCTCTGGAAACACCATATATTTT. This sequence joins TRBV6-5 and TRBJ1-3; D not certain. The germline CDR1 and CDR2 sequences are MNHEY and SVGAGI. The CDR3 has 12 residues. V was pared by 8 bases and J by 0 bases, with 5 bases between.

This sequence joins TRBV7-9 and TRBJ2-1; no clear D. The CDR3 has 15 residues. V lost 1 base, J lost 8 bases, and 15 bases lay in between. Germline V gives CDR1 SEHNR, CDR2 FQNEAQ (reference sequence). The CDR3 spells CASSLVKGPEDEQFF. CDR3 sequence (DNA): TGTGCCAGCAGCTTAGTTAAAGGTCCCGAGGATGAGCAGTTCTTC.

The chain uses TRBV3-1 (or the pseudogene TRBV3-2) and TRBJ1-2, with D perhaps TRBD1 (6 bases). Per germline, CDR1 LGHDT and CDR2 YNNKEL (reference sequence). The CDR3 consists of 15 residues. Trimming took 0 bases from V and 5 from J, leaving 13 bases between them. The CDR3 bases are TGTGCCAGCAGCCAAGATATACAGGGAAAATATGGCTACACCTTC. This translates into CASSQDIQGKYGYTF.